This entry lists 8 T cell receptor beta chains sequenced from one sample in a study of CXCR3-negative and CXCR3-positive naive CD8 T cells (dated by TCRdb to about 2019). Study-wide conclusions, independent of this receptor: TRB CDR3s from CXCR3-positive naive cells showed higher hydrophobicity (lower Kidera factor 4), lower energy, and higher strength and volume indices than CXCR3-negative naive cells.

For these receptors, no antigen is known. Sequenced using a NextSeq 550. The Human TCR Profiling Kit (MiLaboratory) was used to make UMI-labeled 5' RACE TRB cDNA libraries. After reprocessing by TCRdb, each CDR3 protein sequence is one entry, and no DNA is given. The sample's table covers 90,000 to 150,000 distinct CDR3 sequences. The ten largest account for roughly 0.35% of the sample. The sample was naive CXCR3+ CD8+ T cells from blood. Reading the label with the study, this specimen's cell subset or site is: CD45RO-CCR7+CD27+CD95- naive CD8+ T cells expressing CXCR3 (TNR3+). The receptors shown here come from a human donor in good health. Some clones in this sample may be carry-over from other donors' samples.

The chain has TRBV29-1 and TRBJ2-2. Germline CDR1 SQVTM, CDR2 ANQGSEA. This CDR3 contains 14 residues. The CDR3 loop is CSVEGDTNTGELFF.

This chain links TRBV5-6 with TRBJ2-1. The CDR3 sequence is 14 residues long. Germline lookup yields CDR1 SGHDT and CDR2 YYEEEE. CDR3 sequence: CASSFMGKNNEQFF. The whole variable domain, remainder taken from reference TRBV5-6 and TRBJ2-1, is DAGVTQSPTHLIKTRGQQVTLRCSPKSGHDTVSWYQQALGQGPQFIFQYYEEEERQRGNFPDRFSGHQFPNYSSELNVNALLLGDSALYLCASSFMGKNNEQFFGPGTRLTVL.

The rearrangement links TRBV7-9 to TRBJ2-7; TCRdb gives TRBD1 as the D gene, but with no DNA this cannot be confirmed. The germline V gene has CDR1 SEHNR and CDR2 FQNEAQ (reference sequence). This CDR3 region has 16 residues. CDR3 loop: CASSSQGHKGAHEQYF.

The chain employs TRBV28 and TRBJ2-7. The CDR3 runs 12 residues. CDR1 MDHEN and CDR2 SYDVKM come from the germline V gene. The CDR3: CASSGESYEQYF.

This sequence joins TRBV7-9 and TRBJ2-3. This CDR3 has 14 amino acids. In germline, CDR1 is SEHNR, CDR2 FQNEAQ (reference sequence). CDR3 loop: CASSVLLEPDTQYF. Complete variable domain (other parts from reference TRBV7-9 and TRBJ2-3): DTGVSQNPRHKITKRGQNVTFRCDPISEHNRLYWYRQTLGQGPEFLTYFQNEAQLEKSRLLSDRFSAERPKGSFSTLEIQRTEQGDSAMYLCASSVLLEPDTQYFGPGTRLTVL.

The V and J genes are TRBV7-2 and TRBJ1-2. The CDR3 spans 15 residues. Germline lookup yields CDR1 SGHTA and CDR2 FQGNSA. The CDR3 sequence is CASSLGAGPDYGYTF.

This chain connects TRBV27 to TRBJ2-7; the TRBD2 assignment by TCRdb is unverifiable without DNA. CDR3 length equals 15 residues. Germline CDR1 reads MNHEY; CDR2 reads SMNVEV (reference sequence). CDR3: CASSLGLAGLYEQYF.

The V and J genes are TRBV25-1 and TRBJ2-5; TCRdb lists TRBD1, though no DNA is available to test this call. The CDR3 has 17 amino acids. Germline V lookup: CDR1 MGHDK, CDR2 SYGVNS. CDR3: CASSPRTLTGRDETQYF.